The entry below gives a single T cell receptor (beta chain) sequence along with its context. This sample stems from a study of blood T cell repertoires in COVID-19. Background on the study: T cells, B-cell-depleted T cells, or PBMCs supplied cDNA or gDNA.

Original methodology: Cell counts per sample came from amplifying reference gene primers. The method was immunoSEQ multiplex PCR; TCRdb's version includes in-frame clones alone and lacks a portion of them. The DNA was the basis for D and trimming; V, J and clone size are from that table. The data show over 200,000 clones, 80% to 85% seen once. This CDR3 is 17 amino acids long. Looked up from germline, CDR1 is SGDLS and CDR2 is YYNGEE. Trimming pared 0 bases from V and 0 bases from J, leaving 12 bases between. The TCR sequence derives from a human donor in a cohort sampled during active COVID-19. The chain uses TRBV9 and TRBJ1-4; a possible D gene is TRBD1 (6 bases). Sequenced material: peripheral blood. The CDR3 here is CASSVEGGDSTNEKLFF. CDR3 sequence (DNA): TGTGCCAGCAGCGTAGAAGGGGGGGATTCAACTAATGAAAAACTGTTTTTT. Drawing the rest from reference TRBV9 and TRBJ1-4, the complete variable domain is DSGVTQTPKHLITATGQRVTLRCSPRSGDLSVYWYQQSLDQGLQFLIQYYNGEERAKGNILERFSAQQFPDLHSELNLSSLELGDSALYFCASSVEGGDSTNEKLFFGSGTQLSVL.